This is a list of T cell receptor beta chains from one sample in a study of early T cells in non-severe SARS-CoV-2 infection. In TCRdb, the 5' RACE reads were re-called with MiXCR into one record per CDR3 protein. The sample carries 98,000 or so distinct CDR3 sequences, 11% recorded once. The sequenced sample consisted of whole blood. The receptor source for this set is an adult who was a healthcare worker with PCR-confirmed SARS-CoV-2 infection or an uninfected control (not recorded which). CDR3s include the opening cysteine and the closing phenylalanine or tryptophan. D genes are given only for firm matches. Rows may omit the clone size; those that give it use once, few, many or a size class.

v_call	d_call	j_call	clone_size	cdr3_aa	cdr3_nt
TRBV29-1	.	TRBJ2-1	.	CSVDSGATYNEQFF	TGCAGCGTTGATTCGGGGGCTACCTACAATGAGCAGTTCTTC
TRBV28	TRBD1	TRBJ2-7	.	CASSQGDQQYF	TGTGCCAGCAGTCAGGGGGACCAGCAGTACTTC
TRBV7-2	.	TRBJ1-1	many	CASSLTGPGVRAEAFF	TGTGCCAGCAGCTTAACGGGACCAGGGGTGAGGGCTGAAGCTTTCTTT
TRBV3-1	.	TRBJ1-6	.	CASSQVLGGPPLHF	TGTGCCAGCAGCCAAGTGCTGGGTGGACCACCCCTCCACTTT
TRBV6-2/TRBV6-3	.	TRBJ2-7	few	CASSYPQGLSYEQYF	TGTGCCAGCAGTTACCCTCAGGGTCTTTCCTACGAGCAGTACTTC
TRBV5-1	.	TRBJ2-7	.	CASSLMPGEDEQYF	TGCGCCAGCAGCTTGATGCCAGGGGAAGACGAGCAGTACTTC
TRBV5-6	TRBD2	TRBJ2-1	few	CASSLGLALGEQFF	TGTGCCAGCAGCTTGGGACTAGCTTTAGGTGAGCAGTTCTTC
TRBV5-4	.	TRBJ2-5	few	CASSPSQDDGSQYF	TGTGCCAGCAGCCCATCTCAGGACGACGGGTCCCAGTACTTC
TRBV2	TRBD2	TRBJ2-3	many	CASSGGASDTQYF	TGTGCCAGCAGCGGGGGGGCATCAGATACGCAGTATTTT
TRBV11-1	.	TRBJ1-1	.	CASSRRPMGFDTEAFF	TGTGCCAGCAGCCGACGGCCGATGGGTTTTGACACTGAAGCTTTCTTT
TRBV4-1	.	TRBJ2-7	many	CASSQGPEQYF	TGCGCCAGCAGCCAAGGACCCGAGCAGTACTTC
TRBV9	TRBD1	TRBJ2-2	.	CASSGQGASTGELFF	TGTGCCAGCAGCGGACAGGGGGCGAGCACCGGGGAGCTGTTTTTT
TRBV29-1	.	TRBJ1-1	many	CSGSGAVEAFF	TGCAGCGGGAGTGGAGCTGTTGAAGCTTTCTTT
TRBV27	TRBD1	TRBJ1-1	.	CASSGQGAGTEAFF	TGTGCCAGCAGCGGACAGGGGGCAGGGACTGAAGCTTTCTTT
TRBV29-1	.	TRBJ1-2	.	CSVETGNYGYTF	TGCAGCGTTGAGACGGGTAACTATGGCTACACCTTC
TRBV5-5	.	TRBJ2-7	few	CASSPSPGWLYEQYF	TGTGCCAGCAGCCCTTCACCGGGTTGGTTGTACGAGCAGTACTTC
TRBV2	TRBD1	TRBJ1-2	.	CASSRDRAGGYTF	TGTGCCAGCAGCCGCGACAGGGCAGGTGGCTACACCTTC
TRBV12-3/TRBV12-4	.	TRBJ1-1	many	CASKGEGMNTEAFF	TGTGCCAGCAAAGGGGAAGGGATGAACACTGAAGCTTTCTTT
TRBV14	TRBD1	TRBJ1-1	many	CASSYRGRGDTEAFF	TGTGCCAGCAGCTACAGGGGCCGGGGGGACACTGAAGCTTTCTTT
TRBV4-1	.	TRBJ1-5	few	CASSQEGRGEQPQHF	TGCGCCAGCAGCCAAGAGGGAAGGGGAGAGCAGCCCCAGCATTTT
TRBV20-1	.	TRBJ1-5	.	CSARTEEGIFSNQPQHF	TGCAGTGCTAGAACGGAGGAAGGTATATTTAGCAATCAGCCCCAGCATTTT
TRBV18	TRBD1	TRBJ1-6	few	CASSRGQLDSPLHF	TGTGCCAGCTCACGGGGACAGTTGGATTCACCCCTCCACTTT
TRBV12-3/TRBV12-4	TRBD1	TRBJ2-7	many	CASSTGTGSYEQYF	TGTGCCAGCAGCACCGGGACAGGGTCCTACGAGCAGTACTTC
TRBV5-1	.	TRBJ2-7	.	CASSLAGRVEFEQYF	TGCGCCAGCAGCTTGGCAGGCAGGGTGGAGTTCGAGCAGTACTTC
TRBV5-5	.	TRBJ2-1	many	CASSLGGRGNEQFF	TGTGCCAGCAGCTTGGGGGGGCGAGGCAATGAGCAGTTCTTC
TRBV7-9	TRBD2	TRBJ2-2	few	CASAPGGPGELFF	TGTGCCAGCGCCCCGGGAGGGCCCGGGGAGCTGTTTTTT
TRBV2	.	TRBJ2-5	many	CASSPRQLRETQYF	TGTGCCAGCAGTCCCCGACAGCTAAGAGAGACCCAGTACTTC
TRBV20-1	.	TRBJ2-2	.	CSASIAATGELFF	TGCAGTGCTAGTATAGCGGCTACCGGGGAGCTGTTTTTT
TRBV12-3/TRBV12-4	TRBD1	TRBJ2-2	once	CASSLRQGDTGELFF	TGTGCCAGCAGTCTCCGACAGGGAGACACCGGGGAGCTGTTTTTT
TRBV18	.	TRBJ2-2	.	CASSPGTGNTGELFF	TGTGCCAGCTCACCAGGAACAGGGAACACCGGGGAGCTGTTTTTT
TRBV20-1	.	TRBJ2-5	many	CSARGTSLETQYF	TGCAGTGCTAGGGGCACTAGTTTGGAGACCCAGTACTTC
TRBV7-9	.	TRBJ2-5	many	CASSPRGGGRTQYF	TGTGCCAGCAGCCCCAGAGGAGGGGGAAGGACCCAGTACTTC
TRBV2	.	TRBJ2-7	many	CASSDRSRRQYF	TGTGCCAGCAGTGATAGGTCAAGGCGGCAGTACTTC